The 17 T cell receptor beta chains presented below share a single source sample, sequenced in a study of cytomegalovirus exposure and HLA in healthy donors. The study ran its PCR with 60 Vbeta and 13 Jbeta primers. Sequenced by immunoSEQ multiplex PCR; TCRdb stores in-frame clones only, minus some. The sample includes about 150,000 clones, approximately 79% of them seen just once. Sequencing was performed on PBMCs. The origin of the receptors is a woman aged 45 to 65 in good health and CMV-seropositive.

In DNA form, the CDR3 reads TGTGCCAGCAGCGAGGGACGGACTAACAATCAGCCCCAGCATTTT. It codes for CASSEGRTNNQPQHF. This chain joins TRBV9 and TRBJ1-5, with a tentative D call TRBD1 (5 bases). Germline assignment: CDR1 SGDLS and CDR2 YYNGEE. CDR3 length: 15 amino acids. V was trimmed by 3 bases and J by 3 bases, leaving 13 bases between them.

The rearrangement joins TRBV5-1 to TRBJ1-2, with 7 bases matching TRBD1. The CDR3 is made up of 13 amino acids. Germline CDR1 is SGHRS and CDR2 is YFSETQ. The V gene end was trimmed by 2 bases and the J gene end by 5 bases; junction bases not matched to a gene: 3. Written as DNA, the CDR3 is TGCGCCAGCAGCTTCGAGACAGGGTATGGCTACACCTTC. Translation: CASSFETGYGYTF.

V gene TRBV6-5 combines with J gene TRBJ1-1; D not certain. The CDR3 runs to 13 residues. Germline V gene data show CDR1 as MNHEY and CDR2 as SVGAGI. V gave up 5 bases and J gave up 0 bases, with 7 bases separating them. CDR3 nucleotide sequence: TGTGCCAGCAGTCCCACGGTGAACACTGAAGCTTTCTTT. Residues: CASSPTVNTEAFF.

The rearrangement joins TRBV9 to TRBJ2-3; TRBD2 might be the D (6 bases). Trimming removed 2 bases from V and 3 bases from J, with 13 bases in between. The V gene's germline CDR1 is SGDLS and CDR2 YYNGEE. The CDR3 is 15 residues long. CDR3 DNA sequence: TGTGCCAGCAGCGTCGGCGGGGCGGCAACAGATACGCAGTATTTT. Its translation: CASSVGGAATDTQYF.

This chain links TRBV5-4 with TRBJ2-7; 9 bases align to TRBD2. V lost 9 bases, J lost 0 bases, and 4 bases stayed unmatched. Germline CDR1 reads SGHNT; CDR2 reads YYREEE (reference sequence). The CDR3 is 13 amino acids. Written as DNA, the CDR3 is TGTGCCACTAGCGGGACGGGCTCCTACGAGCAGTACTTC. Translation: CATSGTGSYEQYF.

V is TRBV18 and J is TRBJ1-2; D unclear. V lost 2 bases and J lost 8, with 3 bases in between. The CDR3 totals 10 residues. The germline gives CDR1 KGHSH, CDR2 LQKENI. The CDR3 nucleotides read TGTGCCAGCTCACCAGGCGGCTACACCTTC. Amino acids: CASSPGGYTF. Drawing the rest from reference TRBV18 and TRBJ1-2, the complete variable domain is NAGVMQNPRHLVRRRGQEARLRCSPMKGHSHVYWYRQLPEEGLKFMVYLQKENIIDESGMPKERFSAEFPKEGPSILRIQQVVRGDSAAYFCASSPGGYTFGSGTRLTVV.

The CDR3 region has the DNA TGTGCCAGCAGCCAGGACAGGGACTATGGCTACACCTTC. Translation gives CASSQDRDYGYTF. The rearrangement links TRBV5-7 to TRBJ1-2; 8 bases match TRBD1. Being an ORF, TRBV5-7 has a function that is uncertain. Unmatched junction bases numbered 2, after V lost 4 bases and J lost 3 bases. CDR3 length: 13 amino acids.

The chain links TRBV6-5 to TRBJ1-4; D might be TRBD1 (5 bases). CDR3 length: 16 amino acids. Germline CDR1 MNHEY, CDR2 SVGAGI. The ends were cut back, 4 bases at V and 0 bases at J, with 12 bases in the middle. The CDR3 DNA reads as TGTGCCAGCAGTTCAGTCCCAGGGTCAACTAATGAAAAACTGTTTTTT. This encodes CASSSVPGSTNEKLFF.

The rearrangement links TRBV7-9 to TRBJ1-1, with 10 bases aligning to TRBD1. V gave up 5 bases and J gave up 4 bases; unmatched junction bases: 7. The CDR3 spans 15 residues. Looked up from germline, CDR1 is SEHNR and CDR2 is FQNEAQ (reference sequence). The CDR3 DNA reads as TGTGCCAGCAGCCCTGGACAGGGGGGTTCCACTGAAGCTTTCTTT. Amino acid sequence: CASSPGQGGSTEAFF. The full variable domain, its missing parts supplied by reference TRBV7-9 and TRBJ1-1, is DTGVSQNPRHKITKRGQNVTFRCDPISEHNRLYWYRQTLGQGPEFLTYFQNEAQLEKSRLLSDRFSAERPKGSFSTLEIQRTEQGDSAMYLCASSPGQGGSTEAFFGQGTRLTVV.

The CDR3 spells CASTKGGPNTEAFF. The DNA for the CDR3 is TGTGCCAGCACCAAAGGGGGCCCGAACACTGAAGCTTTCTTT. The rearrangement uses TRBV6-5 and TRBJ1-1; 7 nucleotides line up with TRBD1. CDR3 length: 14 residues. Germline CDR1 is MNHEY and CDR2 is SVGAGI. J gave up 1 base and V 7 bases, and 6 bases lay outside the gene matches.

The chain joins TRBV6-5 to TRBJ1-2; no clear D gene. CDR3 length: 15 residues. With 0 bases removed from V and 1 base from J, the gap between germline ends came to 9 bases. The germline V gene encodes CDR1 MNHEY and CDR2 SVGAGI. The CDR3 nucleotides read TGTGCCAGCAGTTACTCGGCACAGAATAACTATGGCTACACCTTC. Amino acids: CASSYSAQNNYGYTF.

This sequence joins TRBV6-4 and TRBJ2-3, with 8 bases fitting TRBD2. J gave up 4 bases and V 5 bases, and 5 bases lay outside the gene matches. This CDR3 has 14 residues. Germline CDR1 and CDR2: MRHNA and SNTAGT. CDR3 protein: CASSPGGVADTQYF. CDR3 sequence (DNA): TGTGCCAGCAGTCCGGGAGGGGTCGCAGATACGCAGTATTTT.

A single count supports this clone. This chain links TRBV25-1 with TRBJ1-2; the D gene is possibly TRBD1 (6 bases). This CDR3 region has 14 residues. Germline CDR1 and CDR2: MGHDK and SYGVNS. The V gene lost 8 bases and the J gene lost 1 base, with 14 bases spanning the gap. The CDR3 loop reads CASADSAFNYGYTF. The DNA of the CDR3 is TGTGCCAGCGCGGACAGCGCTTTTAACTATGGCTACACCTTC.

The chain has TRBV6-6 and TRBJ2-2, with a possible D match to TRBD2 (5 bases). V lost 7 bases to trimming and J lost 1 base, with 10 bases between them. CDR3 length: 14 amino acids. Germline CDR1 is MNHNY and CDR2 is SVGAGI (reference sequence). The CDR3 region is CASNRGVNTGELFF. CDR3 DNA: TGTGCCAGCAACCGGGGAGTGAACACCGGGGAGCTGTTTTTT.

V gene TRBV5-8 combines with J gene TRBJ1-6; TRBD1 is a possible D gene (5 bases). Germline values: CDR1 SGHTS, CDR2 YDEGEE. The CDR3 has 14 residues. With 4 bases removed from V and 8 bases from J, the gap between germline ends came to 13 bases. This CDR3 reads CASSLGQEDSPLHF. Here the CDR3 DNA reads TGTGCCAGCAGCCTCGGACAAGAGGATTCACCCCTCCACTTT. The full variable domain, rest sourced from reference TRBV5-8 and TRBJ1-6, is EAGVTQSPTHLIKTRGQQATLRCSPISGHTSVYWYQQALGLGLQFLLWYDEGEERNRGNFPPRFSGRQFPNYSSELNVNALELEDSALYLCASSLGQEDSPLHFGNGTRLTVT.

This clone was recorded a few times. V is TRBV29-1 and J is TRBJ2-3; TRBD1 is a possible D gene (7 bases). Germline assignment: CDR1 SQVTM and CDR2 ANQGSEA. V was cut by 7 bases and J by 0 bases, with 11 bases left in between. The length of the CDR3 is 13 residues. CDR3 nucleotides: TGCAGCGGGCGGGACAGCAGCACAGATACGCAGTATTTT. Residues: CSGRDSSTDTQYF.

J is TRBJ2-7 and V is TRBV29-1, with D unclear. The CDR3 is 14 residues long. Germline V lookup: CDR1 SQVTM, CDR2 ANQGSEA. V shed 0 bases and J shed 4 bases, with 13 bases lying between them. This CDR3 is CSVEENPGSYEQYF. CDR3 DNA: TGCAGCGTTGAAGAAAACCCAGGCAGTTACGAGCAGTACTTC.